This T cell receptor beta chain was profiled in a study of blood T cells in healthy people across ages. Study conclusions and caveats: Compared with aged donors, long-lived donors showed fewer expanded clones, suggesting selection.

Every donor provided around 10 milliliters of peripheral blood. The CDR3 consists of 12 residues. Per germline, CDR1 MDHEN and CDR2 SYDVKM. Trimming left V 7 bases short and J 10 bases short, with 15 bases between. This clonotype has a handful of counts. Its antigen is unknown. With a J-beta primer mix and a sample-barcoded 5' primer, a second PCR ran 7 to 11 cycles. Every sample gave at least 2.5 million paired-end reads containing CDR3. TCRdb reprocessed the 5' RACE reads via MiXCR and lists one record per CDR3 protein. The data contain some 920,000 distinct CDR3 sequences, 51% of them seen just once; the ten biggest clones take up about 22%.

This sequence was found in a woman aged 55 to 70 in good health. Sequencing used blood. The V and J genes are TRBV28 and TRBJ2-3, with D possibly being TRBD2 (6 bases). The CDR3 DNA reads TGTGCCAGCACCCCGGGACTTACTCCGCAGTATTTT. This gives the protein CASTPGLTPQYF.